This T cell receptor (beta chain) derives from a study of response to subunit inactivated influenza vaccine. V was pared by 0 bases and J by 6 bases, with 8 bases between. Germline assignment: CDR1 SEHNR and CDR2 FQNEAQ (reference sequence). This CDR3 spans 13 amino acids. This clonotype was counted between two and nine times. TCRdb reprocessed the RT-PCR reads via MiXCR and lists one record per CDR3 protein. The sample yields more than 550,000 distinct CDR3 sequences, around 10% seen once. This sample also appeared in a second study, on T cells expressing NK-cell markers. According to that study: TCR beta cDNA was made by 5'RACE template switching with UMIs.

The sequencing used PBMCs from blood, collected on the day of vaccination. The chain uses TRBV7-9 and TRBJ2-5; no firm D call. The origin of this receptor is a man between 50 and 59 years old who received an inactivated influenza vaccine. In DNA, the CDR3 is TGTGCCAGCAGCTTAGCAGGAGTGCAGACCCAGTACTTC. Translating it yields CASSLAGVQTQYF.